This TCR beta chain was observed in a study of blood T cell repertoires in COVID-19. Background on the study: PBMCs, B-cell-depleted T cells, or T cells provided the cDNA or gDNA that made up the material.

Clinical history reported by participants formed the basis on which cohorts were assigned. Sequenced by immunoSEQ multiplex PCR; TCRdb stores in-frame clones only, minus some. The repertoire holds about 440,000 clones, with approximately 90% as singletons. The CDR3 loop spans 13 amino acids. The germline gives CDR1 KGHSH, CDR2 LQKENI. Trimming removed 3 bases at V and 8 bases at J, with 13 bases between. The source is a young woman with acute COVID-19. The sample was PBMCs or T cells enriched from blood (not recorded which). The V call is TRBV18, the J call TRBJ1-2; D is perhaps TRBD1 (6 bases). The CDR3 nucleotides are TGTGCCAGCTCACCTATGAACAGGGAAGGCTACACCTTC. Its translation is CASSPMNREGYTF.